The TCR beta chain under discussion was sequenced for a study of blood T cell repertoires in COVID-19. Overall study context: PBMCs, B-cell-depleted T cells, or T cells were the source of the cDNA or gDNA that made up the material.

Profiling relied on immunoSEQ multiplex PCR, and the TCRdb table lists in-frame clones only, not all of them. Here the sample spans about 49,000 clones, around 83% being singletons. This clone was observed a handful of times. The clonotype comes from a man aged 40-49 years with active COVID-19. Sequencing input: peripheral blood.

The CDR3, as DNA: TGCAGCGTTGTATCTCCGGGACTAGCGGACAATGAGCAGTTCTTC. Encoded protein: CSVVSPGLADNEQFF. The chain is built from TRBV29-1 and TRBJ2-1; TRBD2 aligns across 11 bases. The germline gives CDR1 SQVTM, CDR2 ANQGSEA. J gave up 5 bases and V 4 bases, and 7 bases lay outside the gene matches. The CDR3 length is 15 residues.